The 31 T cell receptor beta chains in this list originate from one sample, sequenced in a study of blood T cell repertoires in COVID-19. Sequencing used immunoSEQ multiplex PCR; TCRdb keeps in-frame clones, though not all of them. The sample contains about 270,000 clones, approximately 85% of which appear only once. The source material was peripheral blood. The receptor source for this set is a woman aged 70-85 years with acute or convalescent COVID-19.

This chain links TRBV13 with TRBJ1-4, with no clear D. The germline V and J ends were trimmed by 5 bases and 3 bases, with 7 bases remaining between them. The CDR3 covers 13 residues. In germline, CDR1 is PRHDT, CDR2 FYEKMQ (reference sequence). CDR3 in DNA: TGTGCCAGCAGCGTGGCAGCTAATGAAAAACTGTTTTTT. Translation: CASSVAANEKLFF.

The chain joins TRBV5-1 to TRBJ1-1; D gene unclear. CDR3 length: 16 amino acids. The V gene's germline CDR1 is SGHRS and CDR2 YFSETQ. The V end was cut by 2 bases, the J end by 3 bases, with 17 bases between. Here the CDR3 DNA reads TGCGCCAGCAGCTTCTCCCCCCGGGAAAGTTACACTGAAGCTTTCTTT. It encodes CASSFSPRESYTEAFF. Based on the CDR3 plus reference TRBV5-1 and TRBJ1-1, the full variable domain is KAGVTQTPRYLIKTRGQQVTLSCSPISGHRSVSWYQQTPGQGLQFLFEYFSETQRNKGNFPGRFSGRQFSNSRSEMNVSTLELGDSALYLCASSFSPRESYTEAFFGQGTRLTVV.

The rearrangement links TRBV7-2 to TRBJ1-6; tentative D call: TRBD1 (5 bases). Germline values: CDR1 SGHTA, CDR2 FQGNSA. V shed 8 bases and J shed 10 bases, with 15 bases lying between them. The CDR3 spans 13 residues. The CDR3 protein is CASGAQVRSPLHF. As DNA, the CDR3 is TGTGCCAGCGGCGCACAGGTTCGGTCACCCCTCCACTTT.

This sequence joins TRBV5-1 and TRBJ2-5; D possibly corresponds to TRBD2 (6 bases). Germline assignment: CDR1 SGHRS and CDR2 YFSETQ. There are 13 residues in the CDR3. Trimming removed 5 bases from V and 4 bases from J, with 12 bases in between. The CDR3 region has the DNA TGCGCCAGCAGAGCTAGCGACCTAGAGACCCAGTACTTC. It specifies CASRASDLETQYF.

The V call is TRBV5-4, the J call TRBJ1-2; TRBD1 matches at 9 bases. V lost 3 bases, J lost 6 bases, and 6 bases stayed unmatched. This CDR3 is built from 14 residues. Per germline, CDR1 SGHNT and CDR2 YYREEE (reference sequence). The DNA of the CDR3 is TGTGCCAGCAGCTCCCGGACAGGGGAGGATGGCTACACCTTC. It specifies CASSSRTGEDGYTF.

V gene TRBV7-8 combines with J gene TRBJ2-5, with 12 bases that match TRBD1. Unmatched junction bases numbered 9, after V lost 5 bases and J lost 5 bases. The germline gives CDR1 SGHVS, CDR2 FQNEAQ. This CDR3 region has 16 residues. As DNA, the CDR3 is TGTGCCAGCAGCCCTTACTTGGGACAGGGGGCGGAGACCCAGTACTTC. Translating gives CASSPYLGQGAETQYF.

As regards this clone: Here the CDR3 omits its conserved ending phenylalanine or tryptophan, so a read error is the likely source. The DNA is omitted, as the CDR3 cannot be located on it reliably, and the CDR3 follows TCRdb's listing. The rearrangement uses TRBV18 and TRBJ1-1; the table assigns TRBD1, which was not confirmed against the DNA. Germline values: CDR1 KGHSH, CDR2 LQKENI. Termini included, the CDR3 measures 11 amino acids. CDR3 in amino acids: CASSSPGQAFL.

This clone was recorded once. The chain uses TRBV3-1 (or the pseudogene TRBV3-2) and TRBJ1-2; D gene ambiguous. CDR3 size: 13 residues. V was pared by 0 bases and J by 9 bases, with 11 bases between. Per germline, CDR1 LGHDT and CDR2 YNNKEL (reference sequence). CDR3 coding DNA: TGTGCCAGCAGCCAAGATTGGGAGTCGAGCTACACCTTC. This codes for CASSQDWESSYTF.

The chain joins TRBV30 to TRBJ2-4; D possibly corresponds to TRBD2 (6 bases). V gave up 4 bases and J gave up 0 bases, with 13 bases separating them. This CDR3 comprises 15 residues. Germline-derived CDR1 and CDR2 are GTSNPN and SVGIG (reference sequence). The CDR3 DNA follows: TGTGCCTGGACCCTTCCGGAGGGAGCCAAAAACATTCAGTACTTC. Amino acids: CAWTLPEGAKNIQYF.

Concerning this clone itself: Mismatch with germline at one junction end may stem from a read error. CDR3 loop: CASSPLPGQNRHGYTF. In DNA form, the CDR3 reads TGTGCTAGCAGTCCGCTTCCGGGACAGAATCGACATGGCTACACCTTC. The chain employs TRBV7-7 and TRBJ1-2; TRBD1 aligns across 7 bases. The CDR3 sequence is 16 residues long. The germline V gene encodes CDR1 SSHAT and CDR2 FNYEAQ (reference sequence).

The chain employs TRBV5-1 and TRBJ1-1; D is ambiguous. Germline values: CDR1 SGHRS, CDR2 YFSETQ. With 0 bases removed from V and 5 bases from J, the gap between germline ends came to 14 bases. The CDR3 has 15 residues. The chain's CDR3 is CASSLATRRETEAFF. The CDR3 nucleotides read TGCGCCAGCAGCTTGGCAACGAGGAGGGAGACTGAAGCTTTCTTT.

The V gene is TRBV27, the J gene TRBJ2-7; the D gene is possibly TRBD1 (5 bases). The germline V gene has CDR1 MNHEY and CDR2 SMNVEV (reference sequence). V lost 1 base, J lost 5 bases, and 12 bases lay in between. The CDR3 extends over 14 amino acids. CDR3 bases: TGTGCCAGCAGTTTATATTCCAGGGCCAACGAGCAGTACTTC. Encoded protein: CASSLYSRANEQYF.

The V gene is TRBV5-4, the J gene TRBJ1-2; TRBD1 aligns across 8 bases. The germline V gene encodes CDR1 SGHNT and CDR2 YYREEE (reference sequence). The CDR3 runs to 15 residues. Trimming removed 1 base from V and 8 bases from J; junction bases left unmatched: 10. The CDR3 spells CASSLNGGQGGGYTF. The CDR3, as DNA: TGTGCCAGCAGCTTGAATGGCGGACAGGGAGGAGGCTACACCTTC.

The V call is TRBV12-3 or TRBV12-4, the J call TRBJ1-4, with 8 bases matching TRBD1. The CDR3 runs 13 residues. V gave up 3 bases and J gave up 11 bases; unmatched junction bases: 5. CDR3 region: CASSFRQGMKLFF. CDR3 coding DNA: TGTGCCAGCAGTTTTCGACAGGGGATGAAACTGTTTTTT.

This chain links TRBV5-1 with TRBJ2-2; 8 bases map to TRBD2. J lost 6 bases, V lost 4 bases, and 11 bases had no gene match. The CDR3 runs to 16 residues. CDR1 and CDR2 (germline): SGHRS, YFSETQ. CDR3 DNA sequence: TGCGCCAGCAGCCAACCCGGGACTAGGGGCGCCGGGGAGCTGTTTTTT. It translates to CASSQPGTRGAGELFF.

V is TRBV30 and J is TRBJ1-2; 9 nucleotides match TRBD1. The trim removed 6 bases at V and 4 bases at J, leaving 9 bases unmatched. The CDR3 has 14 amino acids. Looked up from germline, CDR1 is GTSNPN and CDR2 is SVGIG (reference sequence). CDR3 in DNA: TGTGCCTGCCACGAACAGGGGGCTGGCTATGGCTACACCTTC. The encoded protein is CACHEQGAGYGYTF.

The chain couples TRBV6-5 to TRBJ1-2; TRBD1 matches at 7 bases. Germline CDR1 is MNHEY and CDR2 is SVGAGI. V lost 2 bases and J lost 3; bases outside the gene matches: 3. CDR3 size: 14 residues. CDR3 DNA sequence: TGTGCCAGCAGTTACGCTGACAGGGACTATGGCTACACCTTC. This codes for CASSYADRDYGYTF.

The sample holds a few counts of this clone. This chain joins TRBV3-1 (or the pseudogene TRBV3-2) and TRBJ1-2, with unresolved D. The germline V gene has CDR1 LGHDT and CDR2 YNNKEL (reference sequence). V dropped 4 bases and J dropped 3 bases, with 15 bases sitting between them. The CDR3 runs 15 residues. The CDR3 DNA is TGTGCCAGCAGCCCTCGTTCCGGAGGTGACTATGGCTACACCTTC. Amino acids: CASSPRSGGDYGYTF.

This chain uses TRBV29-1 with TRBJ1-1; tentatively, D is TRBD1 (5 bases). The germline V gene has CDR1 SQVTM and CDR2 ANQGSEA. Trimming stripped 4 bases from V and 1 base from J, with 13 bases between. The CDR3 covers 14 residues. CDR3 DNA sequence: TGCAGCGTTGGGGATAGGGGTTCGAACACTGAAGCTTTCTTT. Translated, it gives CSVGDRGSNTEAFF. The full variable domain, with the rest looked up from reference TRBV29-1 and TRBJ1-1, is SAVISQKPSRDICQRGTSLTIQCQVDSQVTMMFWYRQQPGQSLTLIATANQGSEATYESGFVIDKFPISRPNLTFSTLTVSNMSPEDSSIYLCSVGDRGSNTEAFFGQGTRLTVV.

The chain joins TRBV16 to TRBJ2-1; a weak D match, TRBD2 (7 bases). The CDR3 spans 14 residues. The V end was cut by 0 bases, the J end by 8 bases, with 11 bases between. Germline assignment: CDR1 KGHSY and CDR2 FQNENV. The CDR3 DNA follows: TGTGCCAGCAGCCAATCGGGGGGGGCGCATGAGCAGTTCTTC. The encoded protein is CASSQSGGAHEQFF.

The CDR3 sequence: CASSLTPGLAEQYF. CDR3 in DNA: TGTGCCAGCAGCTTGACCCCGGGACTAGCTGAGCAGTACTTC. V gene TRBV5-4 combines with J gene TRBJ2-7; 9 bases match TRBD2. Germline V gene sequence: CDR1 SGHNT, CDR2 YYREEE (reference sequence). This CDR3 has 14 residues. V dropped 1 base and J dropped 7; count of bases not matched to a gene: 6.

The CDR3 DNA is TGTGCCAGCAGCCCGGACAGGGTGAACAATCAGCCCCAGCATTTT. This encodes CASSPDRVNNQPQHF. The rearrangement links TRBV11-2 to TRBJ1-5, with TRBD1 matching over 8 bases. From germline, CDR1 is SGHAT and CDR2 FQNNGV. CDR3 length equals 15 residues. After removal of 5 bases from V and 3 bases from J, the junction contained 6 bases not matched to a gene.

This clone has more than one count but fewer than ten. The chain is built from TRBV6-6 and TRBJ1-1, with D possibly being TRBD1 (6 bases). The CDR3 consists of 15 residues. V lost 6 bases to trimming and J lost 0 bases, with 14 bases between them. In germline, CDR1 is MNHNY, CDR2 SVGAGI (reference sequence). This CDR3 is CASRKTDSLNTEAFF. The CDR3 bases are TGTGCCAGCAGGAAAACGGACAGCCTGAACACTGAAGCTTTCTTT.

This rearrangement joins TRBV10-1 to TRBJ2-1; D is ambiguous. Per the germline V gene, CDR1 is WNHNN and CDR2 is SYGVQD (reference sequence). The V end lost 2 bases, the J end lost 5 bases, and 7 bases lay between the germline ends. The CDR3 covers 13 residues. CDR3 in DNA: TGCGCCAGCAGTGAGGGAGCCAACAATGAGCAGTTCTTC. It specifies CASSEGANNEQFF.

V and J are TRBV27 and TRBJ2-3, with no clear D. V was shortened by 7 bases and J by 3 bases, with 14 bases between the two germline ends. The CDR3 is 14 amino acids. Germline V gene sequence: CDR1 MNHEY, CDR2 SMNVEV (reference sequence). CDR3 loop: CASKAKTRTDTQYF. The CDR3 DNA reads TGTGCCAGCAAGGCTAAAACGAGGACAGATACGCAGTATTTT.

This clone showed up just a few times. The chain combines TRBV6-4 with TRBJ1-1, with D unclear. CDR1 MRHNA and CDR2 SNTAGT come from the germline V gene. This CDR3 spans 14 amino acids. V was pared by 2 bases and J by 4 bases, with 11 bases between. The CDR3 coding sequence is TGTGCCAGCAGTGACCCCCGGTTTGGCACTGAAGCTTTCTTT. Its protein product is CASSDPRFGTEAFF.

V usage is TRBV5-6 and J usage is TRBJ1-5; 7 bases map to TRBD1. This CDR3 is 18 amino acids long. The trim removed 4 bases at V and 0 bases at J, leaving 13 bases unmatched. Germline CDR1 SGHDT, CDR2 YYEEEE. DNA of the CDR3: TGTGCCAGCAGCACCCGTGGTTGGACAGGCCTTAGCAATCAGCCCCAGCATTTT. Translated, it gives CASSTRGWTGLSNQPQHF.

The genes are TRBV6-6 and TRBJ1-3; 8 bases match TRBD1. The germline V gene has CDR1 MNHNY and CDR2 SVGAGI (reference sequence). The CDR3 contains 15 residues. Losses at the gene ends were 8 bases for V and 6 bases for J; bases not matched to a gene: 12. This CDR3 reads CASYPGQGHANTIYF. The CDR3 region has the DNA TGTGCCAGCTACCCTGGACAGGGACATGCAAACACCATATATTTT.

This chain connects TRBV6-5 to TRBJ2-2; 8 bases line up with TRBD1. V shed 4 bases and J 4 bases; nucleotides not matched to a gene: 5. Germline V gene lookup returns CDR1 MNHEY and CDR2 SVGAGI. CDR3 length: 15 amino acids. CDR3 amino acids: CASSLDRGATGELFF. CDR3 bases: TGTGCCAGCAGTTTAGACAGGGGCGCCACCGGGGAGCTGTTTTTT.

The CDR3 is CATSSDRGNTIYF. In DNA, the CDR3 is TGTGCCACCTCCTCAGACAGGGGAAACACCATATATTTT. V usage is TRBV2 and J usage is TRBJ1-3, with D possibly being TRBD1 (6 bases). There are 13 residues in the CDR3. The germline CDR1 and CDR2 sequences are SNHLY and FYNNEI. V gave up 10 bases and J gave up 4 bases, with 14 bases separating them.

The count of this clone is one. The V and J genes are TRBV9 and TRBJ2-2; 12 bases fit TRBD2. Per the germline V gene, CDR1 is SGDLS and CDR2 is YYNGEE. The CDR3 runs 20 residues. V was clipped by 4 bases and J by 1 base; unmatched bases: 14. The CDR3 region has the DNA TGTGCCAGCAGCTCATATTTCGGGCGGACTAGCGGGGAGAACACCGGGGAGCTGTTTTTT. This translates into CASSSYFGRTSGENTGELFF. Full variable domain (remainder filled in from reference TRBV9 and TRBJ2-2): DSGVTQTPKHLITATGQRVTLRCSPRSGDLSVYWYQQSLDQGLQFLIQYYNGEERAKGNILERFSAQQFPDLHSELNLSSLELGDSALYFCASSSYFGRTSGENTGELFFGEGSRLTVL.